The subject of this entry is one T cell receptor beta chain. The V end lost 0 bases, the J end lost 5 bases, and 4 bases lay between the germline ends. The V gene's germline CDR1 is DFQATT and CDR2 SNEGSKA (reference sequence). This CDR3 comprises 11 residues. The entry originates in a study of blood T cell repertoires in COVID-19. Across the study: Spain, Italy and the United States supplied samples that represented acute and convalescent COVID-19. In each case, the material was cDNA or gDNA derived from T cells, B-cell-depleted T cells, or PBMCs.

The cohort comprised adults aged about 18 to 100 years residing in 20 to 25 US areas. Original data processing: Amplification with reference gene primers provided the estimates of nucleated cell counts. Profiling relied on immunoSEQ multiplex PCR, and the TCRdb table lists in-frame clones only, not all of them. D and trimming were read from the DNA, whereas the V and J calls and clone size are those reported in that table. The data contain some 310,000 clones, about nine tenths of them seen just once; the ten biggest clones take up less than 9.5%. The receptor's source is a woman in her 30s who had recovered from COVID-19. The sequencing input was PBMCs or T cells enriched from blood (not recorded which). The chain links TRBV20-1 to TRBJ2-5; D is ambiguous. DNA of the CDR3: TGCAGTGCTAGAGATATGGAGACCCAGTACTTC. Encoded protein: CSARDMETQYF.